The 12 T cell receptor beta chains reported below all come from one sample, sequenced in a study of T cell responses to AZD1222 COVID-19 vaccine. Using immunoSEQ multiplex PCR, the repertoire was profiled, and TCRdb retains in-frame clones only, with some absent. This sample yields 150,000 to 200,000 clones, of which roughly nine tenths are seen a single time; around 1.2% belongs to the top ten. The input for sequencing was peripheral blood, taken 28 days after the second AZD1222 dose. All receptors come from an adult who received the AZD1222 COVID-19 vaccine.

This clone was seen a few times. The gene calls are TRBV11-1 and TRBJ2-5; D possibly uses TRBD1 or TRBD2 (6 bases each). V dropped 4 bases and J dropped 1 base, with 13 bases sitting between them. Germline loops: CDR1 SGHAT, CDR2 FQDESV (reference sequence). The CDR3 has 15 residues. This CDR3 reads CASSSTQGLQETQYF. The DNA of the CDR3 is TGTGCCAGCAGCTCGACACAGGGACTCCAAGAGACCCAGTACTTC.

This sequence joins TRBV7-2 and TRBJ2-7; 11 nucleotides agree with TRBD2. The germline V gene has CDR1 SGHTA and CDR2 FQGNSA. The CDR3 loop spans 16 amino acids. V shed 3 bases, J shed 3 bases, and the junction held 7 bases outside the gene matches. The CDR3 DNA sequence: TGTGCCAGCAGCTTCCTAGCGGGGGGCTCTAACTACGAGCAGTACTTC. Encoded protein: CASSFLAGGSNYEQYF.

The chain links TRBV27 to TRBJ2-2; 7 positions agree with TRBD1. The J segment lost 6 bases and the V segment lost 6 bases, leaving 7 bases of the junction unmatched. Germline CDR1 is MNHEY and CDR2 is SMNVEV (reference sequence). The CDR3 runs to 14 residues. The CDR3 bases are TGTGCCAGCAGGACAACAGGGGCCCCCGGGGAGCTGTTTTTT. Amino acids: CASRTTGAPGELFF.

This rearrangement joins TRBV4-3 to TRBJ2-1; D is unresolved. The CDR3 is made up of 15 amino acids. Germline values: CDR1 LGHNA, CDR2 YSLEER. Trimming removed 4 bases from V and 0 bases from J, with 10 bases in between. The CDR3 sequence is CASSRHLSSYNEQFF. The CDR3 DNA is TGCGCCAGCAGCCGACACTTGAGCTCCTACAATGAGCAGTTCTTC.

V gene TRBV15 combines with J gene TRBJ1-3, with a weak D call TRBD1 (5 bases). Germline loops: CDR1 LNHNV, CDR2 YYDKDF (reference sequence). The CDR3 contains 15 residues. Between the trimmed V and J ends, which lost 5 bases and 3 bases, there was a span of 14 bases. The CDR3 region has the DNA TGTGCCACCAGCCTCGGGGGAGGGGTTGGAAACACCATATATTTT. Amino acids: CATSLGGGVGNTIYF.

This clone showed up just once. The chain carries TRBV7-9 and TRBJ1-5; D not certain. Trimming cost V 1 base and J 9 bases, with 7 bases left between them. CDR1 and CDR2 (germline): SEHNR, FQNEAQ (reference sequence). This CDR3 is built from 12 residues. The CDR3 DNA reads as TGTGCCAGCAGCTTAGGGTCAGGGCCCCAGCATTTT. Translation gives CASSLGSGPQHF.

The CDR3 is CASSQNMNTEAFF. In DNA, the CDR3 is TGTGCCAGCAGCCAAAACATGAACACTGAAGCTTTCTTT. The gene calls are TRBV14 and TRBJ1-1, with D uncertain. Looked up from germline, CDR1 is SGHDN and CDR2 is FVKESK. Trimming removed 2 bases at V and 0 bases at J, with 4 bases between. The CDR3 length is 13 residues.

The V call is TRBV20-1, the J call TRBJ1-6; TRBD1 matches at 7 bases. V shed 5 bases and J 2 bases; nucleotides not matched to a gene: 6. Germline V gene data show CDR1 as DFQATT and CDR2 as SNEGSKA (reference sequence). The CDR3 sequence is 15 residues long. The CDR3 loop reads CSARDRAAYNSPLHF. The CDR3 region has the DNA TGCAGTGCTCGTGACAGGGCCGCCTATAATTCACCCCTCCACTTT.

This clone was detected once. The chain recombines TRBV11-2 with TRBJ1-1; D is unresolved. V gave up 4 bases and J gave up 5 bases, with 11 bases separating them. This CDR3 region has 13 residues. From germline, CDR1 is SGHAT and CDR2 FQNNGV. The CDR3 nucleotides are TGTGCCAGCAGCTCCGGGCCGGGTACTGAAGCTTTCTTT. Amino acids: CASSSGPGTEAFF.

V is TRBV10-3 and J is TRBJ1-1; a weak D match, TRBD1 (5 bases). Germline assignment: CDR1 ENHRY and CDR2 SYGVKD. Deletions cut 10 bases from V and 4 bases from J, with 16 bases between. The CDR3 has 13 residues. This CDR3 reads CASRSPGITEAFF. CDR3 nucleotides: TGTGCCAGCCGGAGTCCAGGGATCACTGAAGCTTTCTTT.

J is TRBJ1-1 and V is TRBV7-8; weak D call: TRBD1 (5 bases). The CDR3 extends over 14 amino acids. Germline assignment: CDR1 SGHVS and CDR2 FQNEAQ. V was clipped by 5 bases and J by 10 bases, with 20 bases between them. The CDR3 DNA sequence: TGTGCCAGCAGCCCAGCCTACTACGACAGTGGAGCTTTCTTT. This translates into CASSPAYYDSGAFF.

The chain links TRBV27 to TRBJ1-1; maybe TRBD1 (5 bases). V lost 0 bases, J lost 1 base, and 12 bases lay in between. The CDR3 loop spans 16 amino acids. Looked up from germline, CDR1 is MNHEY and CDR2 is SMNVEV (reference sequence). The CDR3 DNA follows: TGTGCCAGCAGTTTATCGCCGGACACAACGAACACTGAAGCTTTCTTT. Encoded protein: CASSLSPDTTNTEAFF.